This T cell receptor beta chain was documented in a study of T cell responses to AZD1222 COVID-19 vaccine. This clone was seen more than once but under ten times. Its antigen remains unidentified. The V and J ends lost 4 bases and 7 bases respectively, with 20 bases between them. The germline gives CDR1 LGHNA, CDR2 YSLEER. The CDR3 consists of 17 residues. Whole-study findings and limits: Baseline seropositivity occurred in only a handful of AZD1222 recipients.

Sequenced by immunoSEQ multiplex PCR; TCRdb stores in-frame clones only, minus some. In the table there are 150,000 to 200,000 clones, roughly 92% of which are singletons. The chain is built from TRBV4-3 and TRBJ1-6; D is possibly TRBD1 (6 bases). This sequence originates from an adult in good health. Sequencing was performed on peripheral blood, taken on day 0 of AZD1222 vaccination. CDR3: CASSPHGGGRQNSPLHF. The CDR3 DNA reads as TGCGCCAGCAGCCCCCACGGCGGGGGCAGGCAGAATTCACCCCTCCACTTT.